Here is one T cell receptor beta chain with its context. This record comes from a study of CD8 T cells in Susac syndrome. Sequencing targeted TCR beta in T cells from blood (CD8+ and CD4+). TEMRA cells were FACS-enriched, while CD8+ and CD4+ T cells were negatively isolated. cDNA came from around 0.5 to 1 ug RNA primed by random hexamers. Amplification of TCR beta CDR3 by immunoSEQ multiplex PCR spanned 54 Vbeta and 13 Jbeta. TCRdb fed the immunoSEQ multiplex PCR reads into MiXCR, producing one record per CDR3 protein. Here the sample spans about 240,000 distinct CDR3 sequences, 96% being singletons. The source of this sequence is a human donor with Susac syndrome. The specimen was CD4+ T cells from PBMCs.

The CDR3 region is CSARDVTSGYYEQYF. The CDR3 DNA reads as TGCAGTGCTAGAGATGTAACTAGCGGCTACTACGAGCAGTACTTC. The chain carries TRBV20-1 and TRBJ2-7; 8 bases align to TRBD2. The CDR3 is 15 residues long. Germline loops: CDR1 DFQATT, CDR2 SNEGSKA (reference sequence). V was pared by 0 bases and J by 3 bases, with 7 bases of the junction left unmatched.